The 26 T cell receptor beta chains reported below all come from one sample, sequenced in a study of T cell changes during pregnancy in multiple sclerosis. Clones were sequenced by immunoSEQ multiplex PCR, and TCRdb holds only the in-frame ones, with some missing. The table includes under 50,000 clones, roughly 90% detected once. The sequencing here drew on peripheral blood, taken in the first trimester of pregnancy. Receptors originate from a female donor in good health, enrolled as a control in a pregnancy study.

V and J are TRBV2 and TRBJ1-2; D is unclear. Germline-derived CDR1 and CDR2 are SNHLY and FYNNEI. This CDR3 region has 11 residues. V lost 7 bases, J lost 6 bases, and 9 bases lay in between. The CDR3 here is CASIPENGYTF. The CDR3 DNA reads TGTGCCAGCATCCCCGAGAATGGCTACACCTTC.

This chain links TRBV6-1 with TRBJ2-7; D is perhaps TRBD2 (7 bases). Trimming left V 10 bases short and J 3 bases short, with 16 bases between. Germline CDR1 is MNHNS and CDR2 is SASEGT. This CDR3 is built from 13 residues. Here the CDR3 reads CATKAGGHYEQYF. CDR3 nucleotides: TGTGCCACCAAAGCCGGGGGGCACTACGAGCAGTACTTC.

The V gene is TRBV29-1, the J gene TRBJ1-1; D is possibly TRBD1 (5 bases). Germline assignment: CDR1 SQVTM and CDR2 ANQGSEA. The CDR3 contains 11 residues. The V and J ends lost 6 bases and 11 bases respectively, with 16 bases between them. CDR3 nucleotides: TGCAGCGTCCATCGTCAGGGCAGTGCTTTCTTT. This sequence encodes CSVHRQGSAFF.

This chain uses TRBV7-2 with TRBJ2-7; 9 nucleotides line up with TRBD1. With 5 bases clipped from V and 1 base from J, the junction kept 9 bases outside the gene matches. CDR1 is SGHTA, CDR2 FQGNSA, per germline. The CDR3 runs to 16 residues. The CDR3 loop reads CASSQSLGTGSYEQYF. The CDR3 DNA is TGTGCCAGCAGCCAAAGTCTCGGGACAGGGTCCTACGAGCAGTACTTC.

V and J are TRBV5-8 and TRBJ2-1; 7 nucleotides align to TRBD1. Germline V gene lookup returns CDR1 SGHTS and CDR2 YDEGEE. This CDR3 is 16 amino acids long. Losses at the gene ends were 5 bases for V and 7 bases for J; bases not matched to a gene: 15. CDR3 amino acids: CASRIRQGVGSNEQFF. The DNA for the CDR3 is TGTGCCAGCAGAATACGACAGGGAGTGGGGTCGAATGAGCAGTTCTTC.

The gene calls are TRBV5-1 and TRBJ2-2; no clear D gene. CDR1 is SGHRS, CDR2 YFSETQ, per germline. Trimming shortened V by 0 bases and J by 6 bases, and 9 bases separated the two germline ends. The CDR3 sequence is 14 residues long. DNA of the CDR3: TGCGCCAGCAGCTTGGTTACCAGCGCCGGGGAGCTGTTTTTT. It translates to CASSLVTSAGELFF.

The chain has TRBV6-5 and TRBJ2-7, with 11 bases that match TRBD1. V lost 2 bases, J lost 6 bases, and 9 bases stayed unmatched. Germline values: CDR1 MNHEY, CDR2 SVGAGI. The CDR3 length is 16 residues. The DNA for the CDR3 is TGTGCCAGCAGTTACCTTCCGGGACAGGGGGTTCCCGAGCAGTACTTC. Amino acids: CASSYLPGQGVPEQYF.

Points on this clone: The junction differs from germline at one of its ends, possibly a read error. Here the CDR3 DNA reads TGTGCTAGCAGTCTAGGACTAGCGGGAGTGAACGAGCAGTACTTC. Translating it yields CASSLGLAGVNEQYF. The rearrangement joins TRBV7-7 to TRBJ2-7, with 13 bases that match TRBD2. Germline lookup yields CDR1 SSHAT and CDR2 FNYEAQ (reference sequence). This CDR3 contains 15 residues.

For the CDR3, the DNA is TGTGCCAGCAGTGCAGGGTTTGGGAATCAGCCCCAGCATTTT. Amino acids: CASSAGFGNQPQHF. J is TRBJ1-5 and V is TRBV2; weak D call: TRBD1 (5 bases). The CDR3 totals 14 residues. Germline CDR1 SNHLY, CDR2 FYNNEI. Between the trimmed V and J ends, which lost 4 bases and 4 bases, there was a span of 11 bases.

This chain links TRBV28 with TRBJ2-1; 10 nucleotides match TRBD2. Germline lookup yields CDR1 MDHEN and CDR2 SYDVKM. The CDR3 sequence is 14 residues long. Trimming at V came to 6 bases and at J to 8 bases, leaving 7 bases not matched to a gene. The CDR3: CASSPSGGGDEQFF. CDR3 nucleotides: TGTGCCAGCAGCCCTAGCGGGGGAGGTGATGAGCAGTTCTTC. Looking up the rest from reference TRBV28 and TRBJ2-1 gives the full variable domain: DVKVTQSSRYLVKRTGEKVFLECVQDMDHENMFWYRQDPGLGLRLIYFSYDVKMKEKGDIPEGYSVSREKKERFSLILESASTNQTSMYLCASSPSGGGDEQFFGPGTRLTVL.

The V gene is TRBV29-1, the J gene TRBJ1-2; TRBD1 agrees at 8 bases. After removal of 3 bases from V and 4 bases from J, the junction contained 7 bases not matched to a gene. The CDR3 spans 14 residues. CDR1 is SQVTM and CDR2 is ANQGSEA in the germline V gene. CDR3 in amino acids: CSVERPGGFYGYTF. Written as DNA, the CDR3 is TGCAGCGTTGAGAGACCAGGGGGCTTCTATGGCTACACCTTC.

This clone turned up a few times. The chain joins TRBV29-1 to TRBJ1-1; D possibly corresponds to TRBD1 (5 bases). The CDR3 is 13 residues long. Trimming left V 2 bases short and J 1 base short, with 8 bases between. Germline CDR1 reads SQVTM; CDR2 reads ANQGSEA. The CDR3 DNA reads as TGCAGCGTTGAAAAGGGGCAGAACACTGAAGCTTTCTTT. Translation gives CSVEKGQNTEAFF.

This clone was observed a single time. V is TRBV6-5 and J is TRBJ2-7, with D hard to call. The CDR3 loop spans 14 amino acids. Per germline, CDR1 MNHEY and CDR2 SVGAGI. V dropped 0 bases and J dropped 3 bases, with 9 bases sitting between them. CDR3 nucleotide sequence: TGTGCCAGCAGTTACTCCAGTGAACACTACGAGCAGTACTTC. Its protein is CASSYSSEHYEQYF.

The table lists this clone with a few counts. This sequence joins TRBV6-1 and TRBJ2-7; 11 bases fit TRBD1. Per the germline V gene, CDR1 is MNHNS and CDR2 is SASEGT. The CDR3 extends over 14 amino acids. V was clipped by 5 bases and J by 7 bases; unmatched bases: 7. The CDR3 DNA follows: TGTGCCAGCAGTCTGGGACAGGGGGAATGGGAGCAGTACTTC. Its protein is CASSLGQGEWEQYF.

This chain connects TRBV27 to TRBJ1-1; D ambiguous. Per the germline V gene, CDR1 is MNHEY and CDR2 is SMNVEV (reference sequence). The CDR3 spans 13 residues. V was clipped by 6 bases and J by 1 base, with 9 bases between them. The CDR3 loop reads CASSPGKNTEAFF. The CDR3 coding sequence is TGTGCCAGCAGCCCTGGCAAGAACACTGAAGCTTTCTTT.

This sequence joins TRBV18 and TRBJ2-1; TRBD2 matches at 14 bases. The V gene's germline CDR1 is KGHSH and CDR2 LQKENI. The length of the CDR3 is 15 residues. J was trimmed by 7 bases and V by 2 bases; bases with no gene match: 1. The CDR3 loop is CASSPGTSGRNEQFF. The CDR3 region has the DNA TGTGCCAGCTCACCAGGGACTAGCGGGAGAAATGAGCAGTTCTTC.

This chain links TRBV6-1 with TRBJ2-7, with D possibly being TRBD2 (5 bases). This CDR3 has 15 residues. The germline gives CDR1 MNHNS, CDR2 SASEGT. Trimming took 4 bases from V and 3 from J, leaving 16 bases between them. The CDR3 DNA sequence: TGTGCCAGCAGTGGACCTCGGGGATTCTTCTACGAGCAGTACTTC. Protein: CASSGPRGFFYEQYF.

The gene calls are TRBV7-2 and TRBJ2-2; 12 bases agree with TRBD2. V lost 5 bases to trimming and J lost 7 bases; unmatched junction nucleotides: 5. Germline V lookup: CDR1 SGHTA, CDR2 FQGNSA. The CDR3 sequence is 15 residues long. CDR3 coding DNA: TGTGCCAGCAGCAAGACTAGCGGGAGCGACGGGGAGCTGTTTTTT. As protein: CASSKTSGSDGELFF. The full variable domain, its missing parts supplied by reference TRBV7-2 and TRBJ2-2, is GAGVSQSPSNKVTEKGKDVELRCDPISGHTALYWYRQSLGQGLEFLIYFQGNSAPDKSGLPSDRFSAERTGGSVSTLTIQRTQQEDSAVYLCASSKTSGSDGELFFGEGSRLTVL.

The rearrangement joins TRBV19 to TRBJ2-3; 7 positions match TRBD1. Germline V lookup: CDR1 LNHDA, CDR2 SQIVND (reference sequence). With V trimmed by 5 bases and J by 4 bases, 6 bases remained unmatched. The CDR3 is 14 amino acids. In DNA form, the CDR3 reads TGTGCCAGTAGTGGATTACAGGGGCCAGATACGCAGTATTTT. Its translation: CASSGLQGPDTQYF.

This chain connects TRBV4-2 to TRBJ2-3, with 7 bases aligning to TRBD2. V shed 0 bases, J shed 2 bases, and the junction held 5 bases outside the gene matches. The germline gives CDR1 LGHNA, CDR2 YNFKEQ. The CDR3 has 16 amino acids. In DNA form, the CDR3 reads TGTGCCAGCAGCCAAGATGGCGGGAGAAACACAGATACGCAGTATTTT. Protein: CASSQDGGRNTDTQYF.

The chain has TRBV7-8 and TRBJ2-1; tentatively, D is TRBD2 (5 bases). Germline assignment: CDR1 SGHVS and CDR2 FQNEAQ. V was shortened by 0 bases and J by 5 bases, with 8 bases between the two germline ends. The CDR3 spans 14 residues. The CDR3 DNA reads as TGTGCCAGCAGCTTAGCGCGGGCTGACAATGAGCAGTTCTTC. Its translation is CASSLARADNEQFF.

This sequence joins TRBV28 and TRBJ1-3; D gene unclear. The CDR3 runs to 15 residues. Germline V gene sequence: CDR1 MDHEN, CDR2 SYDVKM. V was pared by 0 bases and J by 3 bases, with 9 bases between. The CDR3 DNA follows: TGTGCCAGCAGTTTATGGGGCAGGCTTGGAAACACCATATATTTT. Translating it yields CASSLWGRLGNTIYF.

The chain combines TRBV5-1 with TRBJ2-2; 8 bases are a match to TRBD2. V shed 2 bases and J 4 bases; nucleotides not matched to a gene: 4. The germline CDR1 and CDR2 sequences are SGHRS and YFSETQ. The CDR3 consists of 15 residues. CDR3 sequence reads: CASSFSGEGTGELFF. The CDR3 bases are TGCGCCAGCAGCTTTAGCGGGGAAGGCACCGGGGAGCTGTTTTTT.

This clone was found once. The CDR3 reads CASSFDDSRRYYGYTF. The CDR3 DNA reads TGTGCCAGCAGCTTCGACGACAGCAGACGATATTATGGCTACACCTTC. V gene TRBV7-9 combines with J gene TRBJ1-2, with D possibly being TRBD1 (5 bases). This CDR3 has 16 residues. The V gene lost 3 bases and the J gene lost 5 bases, with 19 bases spanning the gap. Per germline, CDR1 SEHNR and CDR2 FQNEAQ (reference sequence).

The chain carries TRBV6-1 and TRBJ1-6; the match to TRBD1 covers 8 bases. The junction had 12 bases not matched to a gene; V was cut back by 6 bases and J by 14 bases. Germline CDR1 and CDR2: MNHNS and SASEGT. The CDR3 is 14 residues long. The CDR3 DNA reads TGTGCCAGCAGACCGGGACAGGACATTATATCCCTCCACTTT. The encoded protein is CASRPGQDIISLHF.

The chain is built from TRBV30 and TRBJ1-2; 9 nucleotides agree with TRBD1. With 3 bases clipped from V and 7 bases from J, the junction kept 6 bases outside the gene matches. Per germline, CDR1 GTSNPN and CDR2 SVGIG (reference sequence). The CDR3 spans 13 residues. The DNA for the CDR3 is TGTGCCTGGAGCCCGGGACAGGGCAGTGGCTACACCTTC. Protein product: CAWSPGQGSGYTF.